This TCR beta chain was recovered during a study of OX40 agonist ivuxolimab in advanced cancers. Study-wide context: Ivuxolimab is a fully human IgG2 antibody that activates OX40 (CD134). From 23 to 79 years was the age range, with a mean of approximately 58 years, and over 70% were male.

The study, taken as a whole, reports: The expanded peripheral T cells' antigen specificity was not determined.

Germline CDR1 reads MDHEN; CDR2 reads SYDVKM. The CDR3 covers 17 residues. Trimming took off 2 bases at V and 3 bases at J, with 18 bases between the two ends. The method was immunoSEQ multiplex PCR; TCRdb's version includes in-frame clones alone and lacks a portion of them. This table holds about 83,000 clones, under 90% found once. As for this clone: Its specificity is unknown.

This receptor was taken from an adult with an advanced solid tumor such as melanoma, head and neck, liver or kidney cancer. The V call is TRBV28, the J call TRBJ2-3; a weak D match, TRBD2 (6 bases). This specimen was CD4+ or CD8+ T cells sorted from blood, taken in a trial of the OX40 agonist ivuxolimab. The CDR3 region is CASSLIGRASETDTQYF. CDR3 nucleotide sequence: TGTGCCAGCAGTTTAATAGGTCGGGCTAGCGAGACAGATACGCAGTATTTT.